This record concerns one T cell receptor beta chain sequence. What it binds is unknown. The CDR3 loop spans 12 amino acids. Germline V gene data show CDR1 as MGHRA and CDR2 as YSYEKL. The V end was cut by 7 bases, the J end by 5 bases, with 11 bases between. This sample stems from a study of cytomegalovirus exposure and HLA in healthy donors. The PCR used 60 Vbeta and 13 Jbeta primers. The table came from immunoSEQ multiplex PCR; TCRdb's copy has only in-frame clones and leaves some out. Among 140,000 to 150,000 clones listed, roughly three quarters were seen once. The study's findings and limits: Presence/absence analyses treated sequencing depth as roughly uniform across donors. Earlier analysis looked at TCR beta V segments, and most were productive about 87% or about 30% of the time. Reported performance of the classifier showed diagnosis of cytomegalovirus status with high specificity and sensitivity. In a later analysis, HLA-associated beta chains showed higher expansion and lower generation probabilities than comparable chains.

This TCR derives from a woman aged 40 to 49 in good health and CMV-seropositive. Sequenced material: PBMCs. The chain is built from TRBV4-1 and TRBJ2-5; D remains ambiguous. The CDR3 DNA reads TGCGCCAGCACCCATACCGGGGAGACCCAGTACTTC. Encoded protein: CASTHTGETQYF.